This T cell receptor beta chain derives from a study of regulatory T cells in long-lasting Graves disease. Concerning this clonotype itself: One base separates it from a far larger clone, so it is likely a read error.

Building of the TCR beta libraries involved iRepertoire HTBI primers and Arm-PCR of CDR3 regions. TCRdb itself ran the multiplex PCR reads through MiXCR, one entry per CDR3 protein. The sample has around 460,000 distinct CDR3 sequences; roughly 15% are singletons. Regarding time point: newly diagnosed GD, antithyroid drugs for less than 3 months. Making the TCR library involved RNA that had been extracted from PBMCs. Germline CDR1 is LGHDT and CDR2 is YNNKEL (reference sequence). CDR3 length: 16 residues. The data were also submitted as part of a second study, on T cells in Graves' hyperthyroidism and ophthalmopathy.

The sequence was obtained from a woman aged 50 to 65 with Graves disease. This chain links TRBV3-1 with TRBJ2-4, with 10 bases matching TRBD2. Gene TRBJ2-7 matches the end of the DNA better, so the J call may be wrong. Sequencing used peripheral blood mononuclear cells (PBMCs), obtained at new diagnosis, from a patient treated with antithyroid drugs. This chain's CDR3 is CARSESSSGSIYEQYF. The CDR3 nucleotides are TGTGCCAGGAGCGAAAGTTCTAGCGGGAGTATTTACGAGCAGTACTTC.